The clone carrying this T cell receptor beta chain was counted once. Antigen: not known. In the PCR, 60 Vbeta and 13 Jbeta primers were used. Profiled with immunoSEQ multiplex PCR; TCRdb holds only in-frame clones, not every one. The sample includes more than 100,000 clones, 65% to 80% of them seen just once. The data were obtained in a study of cytomegalovirus exposure and HLA in healthy donors. General study results and limits: With high specificity and sensitivity, the classifier reportedly diagnosed cytomegalovirus status. CMV antigen specificity was confirmed in vitro for a few CMV-associated chains. Researchers reported in a later analysis that common viral pathogens appeared linked to several top clusters. In a later analysis, HLA-associated TCR beta chains were more clonally expanded than equally common others.

The sample taken for sequencing was PBMCs. This TCR was recovered from a human donor in good health.

The CDR3 is CASSPTGGEAYEQYF. For the CDR3, the DNA is TGTGCCAGCAGTCCAACAGGGGGCGAAGCCTACGAGCAGTACTTC. The chain recombines TRBV2 with TRBJ2-7; 9 bases match TRBD1. V dropped 5 bases and J dropped 2; count of bases not matched to a gene: 7. The germline gives CDR1 SNHLY, CDR2 FYNNEI. There are 15 residues in the CDR3.